The 2 T cell receptor beta chains below all came from one sample that was sequenced in a study of Graves' ophthalmopathy and Graves' hyperthyroidism. Amplification targeted the TCR beta CDR3 regions, with RNA transcripts as the source material. RT-PCR in the first round used HTBI primers; a second-round multiplex PCR followed. TCRdb ran MiXCR on the multiplex PCR reads and lists one entry per CDR3 protein. The table has about 660,000 distinct CDR3 sequences, under 50% seen once. Specimen: peripheral blood. The receptors here all came from an adult man with Graves' ophthalmopathy.

This clonotype is a singleton in its sample. V and J are TRBV15 and TRBJ1-2, with D unclear. In germline, CDR1 is LNHNV, CDR2 YYDKDF (reference sequence). CDR3 length equals 13 residues. V was cut by 3 bases and J by 1 base, with 6 bases left in between. The CDR3 DNA is TGTGCCACCAGCAGTTTGATTAACTATGGCTACACCTTC. Its protein product is CATSSLINYGYTF.

In DNA form, the CDR3 reads TGTGCCACCAGTGGACAGGGCACTGAAGCTTTCTTT. It translates to CATSGQGTEAFF. V is TRBV24-1 and J is TRBJ1-1; TRBD1 matches 7 bases. Germline V CDR1 and CDR2: KGHDR, SFDVKD. Trimming removed 5 bases from V and 4 bases from J; junction bases left unmatched: 0. The CDR3 extends over 12 amino acids.